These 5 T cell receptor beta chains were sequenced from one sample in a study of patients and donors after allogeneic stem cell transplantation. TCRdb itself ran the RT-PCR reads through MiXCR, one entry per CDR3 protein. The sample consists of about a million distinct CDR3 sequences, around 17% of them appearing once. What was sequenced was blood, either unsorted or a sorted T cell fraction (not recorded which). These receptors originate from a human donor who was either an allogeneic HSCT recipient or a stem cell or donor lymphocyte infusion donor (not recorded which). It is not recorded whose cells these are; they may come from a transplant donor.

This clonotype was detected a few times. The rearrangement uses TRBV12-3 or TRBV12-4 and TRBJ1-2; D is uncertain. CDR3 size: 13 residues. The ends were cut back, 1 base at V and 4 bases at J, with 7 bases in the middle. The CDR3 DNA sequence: TGTGCCAGCAGTTTAGACGAGACCTATGGCTACACCTTC. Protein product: CASSLDETYGYTF.

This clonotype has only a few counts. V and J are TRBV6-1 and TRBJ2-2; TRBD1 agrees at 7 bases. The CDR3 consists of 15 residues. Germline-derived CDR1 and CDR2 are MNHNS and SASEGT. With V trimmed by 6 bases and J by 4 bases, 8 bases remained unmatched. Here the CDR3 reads CASSKGGFGTGELFF. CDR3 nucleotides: TGTGCCAGCAGCAAAGGGGGCTTCGGCACCGGGGAGCTGTTTTTT.

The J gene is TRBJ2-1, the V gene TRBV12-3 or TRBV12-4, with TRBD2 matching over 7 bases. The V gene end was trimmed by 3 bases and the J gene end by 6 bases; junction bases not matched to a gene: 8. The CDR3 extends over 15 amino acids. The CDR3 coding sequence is TGTGCCAGCAGTTTTTTGCGACTAGCCGTCAATGAGCAGTTCTTC. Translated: CASSFLRLAVNEQFF.

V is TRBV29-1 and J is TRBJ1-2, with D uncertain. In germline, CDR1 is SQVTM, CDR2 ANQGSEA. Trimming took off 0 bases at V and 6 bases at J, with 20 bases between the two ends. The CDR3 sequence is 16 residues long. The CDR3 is CSVEDQAPRQENGYTF. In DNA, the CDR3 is TGCAGCGTTGAAGATCAGGCTCCCCGCCAAGAGAATGGCTACACCTTC.

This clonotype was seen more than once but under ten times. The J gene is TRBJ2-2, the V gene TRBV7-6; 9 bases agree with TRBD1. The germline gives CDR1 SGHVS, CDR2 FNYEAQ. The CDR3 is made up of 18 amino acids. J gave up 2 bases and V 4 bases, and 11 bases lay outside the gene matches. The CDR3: CASSYGAGQGINTGELFF. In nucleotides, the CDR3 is TGTGCCAGCAGCTACGGGGCAGGACAGGGGATTAACACCGGGGAGCTGTTTTTT.